Detailed here is one T cell receptor (beta chain). Every donor was a Caucasian adult from Nashville, Tennessee. The record originates from a study of shared clonotypes between healthy human individuals. Study background: A couple of female and a few male donors aged 18 to 49 were enrolled. Donors had three CD4 naive, three CD4 memory, two CD8 naive and one CD8 memory plate apiece.

TCRdb's table, derived via immunoSEQ multiplex PCR, lists solely in-frame clones and lacks some. The table records 2 million to 3 million clones, around nine tenths of them present only once. Trimming removed 2 bases from V and 2 bases from J, with 10 bases in between. Germline assignment: CDR1 SGHRS and CDR2 YFSETQ. The CDR3 is made up of 14 amino acids. V is TRBV5-1 and J is TRBJ1-1; unclear D gene. The specimen sequenced was naive CD4+ T cells sorted from blood. Specified subset: CD45RA+ positively selected. This sequence originates from a man between 18 and 35 years old in good health. CDR3 DNA sequence: TGCGCCAGCAGCTTTCAGCCCGGTAACACTGAAGCTTTCTTT. Protein sequence: CASSFQPGNTEAFF. Looking up the rest from reference TRBV5-1 and TRBJ1-1 gives the full variable domain: KAGVTQTPRYLIKTRGQQVTLSCSPISGHRSVSWYQQTPGQGLQFLFEYFSETQRNKGNFPGRFSGRQFSNSRSEMNVSTLELGDSALYLCASSFQPGNTEAFFGQGTRLTVV.